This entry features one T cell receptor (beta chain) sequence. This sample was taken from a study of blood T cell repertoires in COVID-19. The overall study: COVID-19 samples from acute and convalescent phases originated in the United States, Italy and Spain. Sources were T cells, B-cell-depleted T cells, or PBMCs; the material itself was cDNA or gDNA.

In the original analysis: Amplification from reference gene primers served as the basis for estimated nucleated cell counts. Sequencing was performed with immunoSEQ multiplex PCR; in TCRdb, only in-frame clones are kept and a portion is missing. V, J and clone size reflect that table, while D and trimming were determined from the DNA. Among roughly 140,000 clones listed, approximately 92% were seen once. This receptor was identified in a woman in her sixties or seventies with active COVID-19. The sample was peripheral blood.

The CDR3 loop is CASSYGRFGEYEQYF. The CDR3 DNA reads as TGTGCCAGCAGTTACGGCCGATTTGGGGAGTACGAGCAGTACTTC. J is TRBJ2-7 and V is TRBV6-5; a possible D gene is TRBD2 (5 bases). This CDR3 has 15 residues. Germline loops: CDR1 MNHEY, CDR2 SVGAGI. V lost 2 bases, J lost 4 bases, and 15 bases lay in between.